This TCR beta chain was documented in a study of neoadjuvant anti-PD-1 for oral cavity cancer. Turning to the study itself: Nivolumab at 3 mg/kg was mostly given biweekly, three to four doses, pre-surgery.

Germline V gene data show CDR1 as WNHNN and CDR2 as SYGVQD (reference sequence). V shed 3 bases and J 2 bases; nucleotides not matched to a gene: 6. The CDR3 contains 16 residues. Measured with immunoSEQ multiplex PCR; TCRdb has only the in-frame clones, and not every one. The table includes tens of thousands of clones, 80% to 90% detected once. The time point: after neoadjuvant nivolumab, at surgical resection. Patients had newly diagnosed, untreated stage II-IVA oral cavity squamous cell carcinoma. A remark on this clone: Its target is unknown.

Study findings and constraints: Higher pretreatment Treg/Th17 ratios tracked higher pretreatment blood clonality.

The source was PBMCs, collected after nivolumab (anti-PD-1) treatment. The gene calls are TRBV10-1 and TRBJ2-7; 11 bases map to TRBD2. The sequence derives from a person aged 40 to 85 with oral cavity squamous cell carcinoma. Written as DNA, the CDR3 is TGCGCCAGCAGTGATCCTGGGACTAGCGGAACCTACGAGCAGTACTTC. The encoded protein is CASSDPGTSGTYEQYF.